The 15 T cell receptor beta chains given below trace back to one sample, sequenced in a study of OX40 agonist ivuxolimab in advanced cancers. Repertoires were generated with immunoSEQ multiplex PCR, while TCRdb's copy carries only in-frame clones and drops some. The sample holds about 94,000 clones, roughly 94% seen once. The sequenced sample was CD4+ or CD8+ T cells sorted from blood, obtained in a trial of the OX40 agonist ivuxolimab. These TCRs come from an adult with an advanced solid tumor such as melanoma, head and neck, liver or kidney cancer.

The chain recombines TRBV5-6 with TRBJ1-1; D ambiguous. CDR3 length equals 11 residues. V was trimmed by 4 bases and J by 3 bases, leaving 4 bases between them. Germline CDR1 SGHDT, CDR2 YYEEEE. This CDR3 reads CASSTYTEAFF. CDR3 DNA sequence: TGTGCCAGCAGCACGTACACTGAAGCTTTCTTT.

The rearrangement uses TRBV7-2 and TRBJ2-2; no firm D call. CDR3 length: 18 amino acids. Per the germline V gene, CDR1 is SGHTA and CDR2 is FQGNSA. The ends were cut back, 5 bases at V and 2 bases at J, with 21 bases in the middle. In DNA form, the CDR3 reads TGTGCCAGCAGCCCTCAAACCGGGTTTTTTGGAAACACCGGGGAGCTGTTTTTT. This translates into CASSPQTGFFGNTGELFF.

The gene calls are TRBV28 and TRBJ1-2, with 10 bases lining up with TRBD1. Trimming cost V 4 bases and J 8 bases; bases outside gene matches: 7. Germline V gene lookup returns CDR1 MDHEN and CDR2 SYDVKM. CDR3 size: 14 residues. The CDR3 region is CASSSGTGVGGYTF. In DNA, the CDR3 is TGTGCCAGCAGTTCCGGGACAGGGGTCGGAGGCTACACCTTC.

V gene TRBV5-8 combines with J gene TRBJ2-2, with D perhaps TRBD1 (6 bases). The V gene's germline CDR1 is SGHTS and CDR2 YDEGEE. There are 15 residues in the CDR3. Trimming pared 2 bases from V and 4 bases from J, leaving 12 bases between. The CDR3 DNA reads TGTGCCAGCAGCTTAGGGCAGGGGAGCACCGGGGAGCTGTTTTTT. It yields the protein CASSLGQGSTGELFF.

This clone has a single count. CDR3 in amino acids: CASSPTGLNTEAFF. CDR3 nucleotides: TGTGCCAGCAGCCCAACCGGCCTGAACACTGAAGCTTTCTTT. This chain uses TRBV7-7 with TRBJ1-1; no clear D. In germline, CDR1 is SSHAT, CDR2 FNYEAQ (reference sequence). V was pared by 5 bases and J by 0 bases, with 10 bases between. The CDR3 spans 14 residues.

The rearrangement uses TRBV7-8 and TRBJ2-2; D gene unclear. V lost 1 base, J lost 0 bases, and 9 bases lay in between. In germline, CDR1 is SGHVS, CDR2 FQNEAQ. This CDR3 spans 16 amino acids. DNA for the CDR3: TGTGCCAGCAGCTTAGTCGCAGGCCCGAACACCGGGGAGCTGTTTTTT. Translated, it gives CASSLVAGPNTGELFF.

The J gene is TRBJ2-3, the V gene TRBV7-2; D is unclear. This CDR3 contains 12 residues. The V gene lost 4 bases and the J gene lost 2 bases, with 4 bases spanning the gap. Germline V lookup: CDR1 SGHTA, CDR2 FQGNSA. The CDR3 here is CASSSTTDTQYF. DNA of the CDR3: TGTGCCAGCAGCTCTACCACAGATACGCAGTATTTT.

This clone was detected once. This sequence joins TRBV5-4 and TRBJ2-7; possible D gene TRBD1, 5 bases. Germline V gives CDR1 SGHNT, CDR2 YYREEE (reference sequence). With 4 bases removed from V and 0 bases from J, the gap between germline ends came to 11 bases. This CDR3 has 14 amino acids. The DNA of the CDR3 is TGTGCCAGCAGCGTCAGACAGTTCTCCTACGAGCAGTACTTC. Translated, it gives CASSVRQFSYEQYF.

The chain links TRBV7-3 to TRBJ1-4, with D uncertain. V dropped 3 bases and J dropped 0 bases, with 17 bases sitting between them. Germline V gene lookup returns CDR1 SGHTA and CDR2 FQGTGA. The CDR3 is 18 amino acids. CDR3 nucleotide sequence: TGTGCCAGCAGCTTCCCAAGACGAACTCTTGCAACTAATGAAAAACTGTTTTTT. The encoded protein is CASSFPRRTLATNEKLFF.

The V gene is TRBV19, the J gene TRBJ1-1; no clear D gene. Trimming stripped 2 bases from V and 3 bases from J, with 10 bases between. Germline assignment: CDR1 LNHDA and CDR2 SQIVND (reference sequence). The CDR3 loop spans 14 amino acids. CDR3 residues: CASSIRGLDTEAFF. In nucleotides, the CDR3 is TGTGCCAGTAGTATACGCGGGCTAGACACTGAAGCTTTCTTT.

This chain uses TRBV29-1 with TRBJ1-2; TRBD1 matches 11 bases. The J segment lost 4 bases and the V segment lost 7 bases, leaving 5 bases of the junction unmatched. Germline CDR1 and CDR2: SQVTM and ANQGSEA. This CDR3 spans 13 amino acids. CDR3 protein: CSGTGQGGYGYTF. The CDR3 DNA reads TGCAGCGGGACGGGACAGGGGGGCTATGGCTACACCTTC.

This clone was seen just once. The chain couples TRBV4-3 to TRBJ2-5; tentatively, D is TRBD1 (6 bases). Germline loops: CDR1 LGHNA, CDR2 YSLEER. V shed 3 bases and J shed 5 bases, with 16 bases lying between them. This CDR3 is 15 amino acids long. CDR3 DNA sequence: TGCGCCAGCAGCCATGGGTCAGGGGTGGGTGAGACCCAGTACTTC. This encodes CASSHGSGVGETQYF.

Turning to this clone: Other DNA sequences in this sample translate to the same CDR3. The chain carries TRBV7-2 and TRBJ1-3; D is possibly TRBD1 (5 bases). Germline V CDR1 and CDR2: SGHTA, FQGNSA. This CDR3 has 17 residues. The ends were cut back, 2 bases at V and 4 bases at J, with 18 bases in the middle. This chain's CDR3 is CASSLPATSGAGNTIYF. CDR3 in DNA: TGTGCCAGCAGCTTACCTGCGACCTCCGGGGCGGGAAACACCATATATTTT.

The chain couples TRBV9 to TRBJ2-1; no clear D gene. Germline-derived CDR1 and CDR2 are SGDLS and YYNGEE. The length of the CDR3 is 12 residues. Trimming left V 7 bases short and J 5 bases short, with 10 bases between. The CDR3 reads CASWSRDNEQFF. In DNA form, the CDR3 reads TGTGCCAGCTGGTCCCGGGACAATGAGCAGTTCTTC. Full variable domain (outside the CDR3, taken from reference TRBV9 and TRBJ2-1): DSGVTQTPKHLITATGQRVTLRCSPRSGDLSVYWYQQSLDQGLQFLIQYYNGEERAKGNILERFSAQQFPDLHSELNLSSLELGDSALYFCASWSRDNEQFFGPGTRLTVL.

CDR3 sequence: CASSYPGLYNEQFF. In DNA, the CDR3 is TGTGCCAGCAGTTATCCGGGACTCTACAATGAGCAGTTCTTC. V usage is TRBV6-5 and J usage is TRBJ2-1; perhaps TRBD2 as D (6 bases). Germline V CDR1 and CDR2: MNHEY, SVGAGI. The V end was cut by 3 bases, the J end by 3 bases, with 9 bases between. The CDR3 sequence is 14 residues long.